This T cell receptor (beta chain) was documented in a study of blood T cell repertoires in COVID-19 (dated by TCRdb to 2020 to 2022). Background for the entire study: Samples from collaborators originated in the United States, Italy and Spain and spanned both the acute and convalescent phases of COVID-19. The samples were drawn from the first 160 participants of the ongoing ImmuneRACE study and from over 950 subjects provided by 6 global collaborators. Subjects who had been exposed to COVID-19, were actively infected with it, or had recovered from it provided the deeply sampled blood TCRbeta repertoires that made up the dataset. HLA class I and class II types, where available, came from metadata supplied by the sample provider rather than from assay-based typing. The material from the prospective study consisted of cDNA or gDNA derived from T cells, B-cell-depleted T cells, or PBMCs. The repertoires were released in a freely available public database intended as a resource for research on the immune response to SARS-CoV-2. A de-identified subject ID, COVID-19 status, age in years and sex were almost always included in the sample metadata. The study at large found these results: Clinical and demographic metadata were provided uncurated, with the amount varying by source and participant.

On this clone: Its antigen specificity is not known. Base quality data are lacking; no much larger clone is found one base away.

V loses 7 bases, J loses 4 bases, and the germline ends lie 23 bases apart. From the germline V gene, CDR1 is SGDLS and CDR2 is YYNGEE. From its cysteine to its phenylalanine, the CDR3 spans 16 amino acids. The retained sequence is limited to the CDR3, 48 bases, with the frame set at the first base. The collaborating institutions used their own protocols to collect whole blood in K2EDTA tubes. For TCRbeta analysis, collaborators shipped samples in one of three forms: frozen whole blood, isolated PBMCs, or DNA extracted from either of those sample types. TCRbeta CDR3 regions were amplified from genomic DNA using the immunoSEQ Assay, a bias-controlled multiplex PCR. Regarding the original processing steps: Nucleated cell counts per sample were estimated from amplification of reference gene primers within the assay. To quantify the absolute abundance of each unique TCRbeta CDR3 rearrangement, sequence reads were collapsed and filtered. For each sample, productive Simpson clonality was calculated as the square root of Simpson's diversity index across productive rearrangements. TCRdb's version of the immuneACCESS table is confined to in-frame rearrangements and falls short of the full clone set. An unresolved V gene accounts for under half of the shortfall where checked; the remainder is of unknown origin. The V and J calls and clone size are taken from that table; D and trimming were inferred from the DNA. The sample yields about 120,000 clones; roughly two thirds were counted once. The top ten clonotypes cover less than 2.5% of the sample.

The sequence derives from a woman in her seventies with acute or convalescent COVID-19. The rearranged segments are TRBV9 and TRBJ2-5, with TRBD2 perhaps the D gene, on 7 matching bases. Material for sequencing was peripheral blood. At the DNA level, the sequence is TGTGCCAGCGCCCCCCCGGGCAGGAGGGGGGGAGAGACCCAGTACTTC. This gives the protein CASAPPGRRGGETQYF.